A single sample gave rise to the 22 T cell receptor beta chains below, sequenced in a study of T-cell reconstitution after alpha-beta-depleted transplantation in children (dated by TCRdb to about 2016). The intended sense of this specimen's treatment or condition label: allogeneic hematopoietic cell transplantation with graft depleted of TCRalphabeta T cells and CD19 B cells. Library construction relied on PCR. The sequencer listed for this sample is Illumina HiSeq 2500. TCR library preparation used molecular barcoding, with unique molecular identifiers applied to normalize quantification of the TCRbeta repertoire. TCRdb reworked the public reads: Q25 trimming with fastp, MiXCR clone assembly, productive beta chains retained. Rows matching on CDR3 protein sequence are summarized as one entry with the most common DNA and genes. The sample table contains roughly 310,000 distinct CDR3 sequences; only one count was recorded for about a quarter of them. The ten largest account for approximately 11% of the sample.

The source material was PBMCs, mostly from graft donor cells, sampled 180 days after TCRalphabeta/CD19-depleted stem cell transplant. The receptors come from a male patient between 5 and 17 years old who had a stem cell transplant for acute lymphoblastic leukemia, so the T cells may come from the graft donor.

V is TRBV20-1 and J is TRBJ2-1, with a weak D call TRBD1 (5 bases). CDR3 size: 10 residues. The V and J ends lost 3 bases and 15 bases respectively, with 12 bases between them. The germline V gene has CDR1 DFQATT and CDR2 SNEGSKA (reference sequence). In DNA form, the CDR3 reads TGCAGTGCTAGGGGGCTTAGTCTGTTCTTC. Protein: CSARGLSLFF.

This sequence joins TRBV11-3 and TRBJ2-1; either TRBD1 or TRBD2 may supply D (6 bases each). The V gene lost 2 bases and the J gene lost 14 bases, with 16 bases spanning the gap. This CDR3 has 13 residues. Germline values: CDR1 SGHNT, CDR2 YENEEA. The CDR3 is CASSLTVWGDKFF. In nucleotides, the CDR3 is TGTGCCAGCAGCTTAACGGTTTGGGGGGACAAGTTCTTC.

The CDR3 region has the DNA TGTGCCAGTAGTATTATGGGGAACACCGGGGAGCTGTTTTTT. The encoded protein is CASSIMGNTGELFF. This chain joins TRBV19 and TRBJ2-2; no definite D call. Germline CDR1 LNHDA, CDR2 SQIVND (reference sequence). Trimming stripped 3 bases from V and 1 base from J, with 6 bases between. This CDR3 spans 14 amino acids.

This clonotype was seen more than once but under ten times. The chain joins TRBV4-1 to TRBJ1-2, with TRBD1 matching 9 bases. The trim removed 5 bases at V and 2 bases at J, leaving 6 bases unmatched. The CDR3 sequence is 15 residues long. Per germline, CDR1 MGHRA and CDR2 YSYEKL. In nucleotides, the CDR3 is TGCGCCAGCAGCATCCAGGACAGGGGAAACTATGGCTACACCTTC. Translation gives CASSIQDRGNYGYTF.

This rearrangement joins TRBV11-2 to TRBJ2-5, with 12 bases fitting TRBD2. V shed 3 bases and J 7 bases; nucleotides not matched to a gene: 15. The V gene's germline CDR1 is SGHAT and CDR2 FQNNGV. The CDR3 is 18 amino acids. The CDR3 region has the DNA TGTGCCAGCAGCTTTCCGGGACTAGCGGGCACTTTCGGGGGGACCCAGTACTTC. As protein: CASSFPGLAGTFGGTQYF.

This chain links TRBV3-1 with TRBJ1-3; D perhaps matches TRBD1 (5 bases). This CDR3 comprises 18 residues. Germline V CDR1 and CDR2: LGHDT, YNNKEL (reference sequence). V gave up 0 bases and J gave up 0 bases, with 15 bases separating them. The DNA for the CDR3 is TGTGCCAGCAGCCAAGATATTGGGGACGGCGGCTCTGGAAACACCATATATTTT. Its translation is CASSQDIGDGGSGNTIYF.

The rearrangement links TRBV29-1 to TRBJ1-2; D ambiguous. Deletions cut 5 bases from V and 2 bases from J, with 12 bases between. CDR3 size: 13 residues. In germline, CDR1 is SQVTM, CDR2 ANQGSEA. The CDR3 DNA reads TGCAGCGTTCTGGACCAGCTGAACTATGGCTACACCTTC. Amino acid sequence: CSVLDQLNYGYTF.

The chain is built from TRBV5-1 and TRBJ2-5; D may be TRBD1 or TRBD2 (5 bases each). V lost 2 bases and J 4 bases, leaving 12 bases between the germline ends. The CDR3 runs to 14 residues. Per germline, CDR1 SGHRS and CDR2 YFSETQ. CDR3 residues: CASSFPGTPETQYF. CDR3 nucleotides: TGCGCCAGCAGCTTCCCAGGGACCCCAGAGACCCAGTACTTC.

This clonotype was recorded many times. This chain uses TRBV12-3 or TRBV12-4 with TRBJ2-7, with a weak D call TRBD2 (5 bases). The ends were cut back, 0 bases at V and 5 bases at J, with 11 bases in the middle. The CDR3 spans 14 residues. CDR3 nucleotide sequence: TGTGCCAGCAGTTTAGCGGGAGTAACCCACGAGCAGTACTTC. This codes for CASSLAGVTHEQYF.

The J gene is TRBJ2-7, the V gene TRBV10-3, with TRBD2 matching over 12 bases. The length of the CDR3 is 14 residues. Germline CDR1 ENHRY, CDR2 SYGVKD. With V trimmed by 5 bases and J by 2 bases, 1 base remained unmatched. The CDR3, as DNA: TGTGCCATCAGTTGGACTAGCGGGACCTACGAGCAGTACTTC. Protein sequence: CAISWTSGTYEQYF.

This sequence joins TRBV12-3 or TRBV12-4 and TRBJ1-2, with 7 bases lining up with TRBD1. J lost 4 bases, V lost 1 base, and 9 bases had no gene match. There are 16 residues in the CDR3. This CDR3 reads CASSLGTGVGGYGYTF. The CDR3 DNA is TGTGCCAGCAGTTTAGGAACAGGGGTGGGTGGCTATGGCTACACCTTC.

This chain joins TRBV5-1 and TRBJ1-2; D is unresolved. The V gene lost 0 bases and the J gene lost 7 bases, with 13 bases spanning the gap. The CDR3 extends over 14 amino acids. Per the germline V gene, CDR1 is SGHRS and CDR2 is YFSETQ. CDR3 coding DNA: TGCGCCAGCAGCTTGGAAGTCGGTACAAGTGGCTACACCTTC. It yields the protein CASSLEVGTSGYTF.

This clonotype was observed a handful of times. The chain links TRBV20-1 to TRBJ2-1; a weak D match, TRBD2 (6 bases). The length of the CDR3 is 14 residues. V was pared by 6 bases and J by 9 bases, with 21 bases between. Germline V lookup: CDR1 DFQATT, CDR2 SNEGSKA (reference sequence). The CDR3 sequence is CSARKSGTGGEQFF. As DNA, the CDR3 is TGCAGTGCCCGAAAGTCCGGGACTGGAGGTGAGCAGTTCTTC.

This chain connects TRBV6-5 to TRBJ2-1; possible D gene TRBD1, 6 bases. Germline V gives CDR1 MNHEY, CDR2 SVGAGI. The V end was cut by 1 base, the J end by 8 bases, with 24 bases between. The CDR3 runs 18 residues. DNA for the CDR3: TGTGCCAGCAGTTACTTCGTGGCAGGGGCCTCCCCACAATATGAGCAGTTCTTC. Translated: CASSYFVAGASPQYEQFF.

This clonotype was detected only a few times. V and J are TRBV5-1 and TRBJ2-3; D uncertain. Looked up from germline, CDR1 is SGHRS and CDR2 is YFSETQ. V shed 0 bases and J shed 0 bases, with 17 bases lying between them. The CDR3 sequence is 18 residues long. CDR3 loop: CASSLGHLGEVSTDTQYF. Written as DNA, the CDR3 is TGCGCCAGCAGCTTGGGGCATCTAGGCGAGGTTAGCACAGATACGCAGTATTTT.

The V and J genes are TRBV19 and TRBJ2-5; TRBD2 agrees at 11 bases. V lost 6 bases to trimming and J lost 5 bases; unmatched junction nucleotides: 5. The CDR3 totals 14 residues. Germline CDR1 LNHDA, CDR2 SQIVND (reference sequence). CDR3 sequence reads: CASRFTSGSETQYF. CDR3 bases: TGTGCCAGTAGATTCACTAGCGGGAGTGAGACCCAGTACTTC.

This chain links TRBV12-3 or TRBV12-4 with TRBJ2-5; TRBD2 might be the D (6 bases). Trimming took 6 bases from V and 6 from J, leaving 20 bases between them. This CDR3 spans 15 amino acids. The CDR3 region has the DNA TGTGCCAGCAGCCAACCCCGCGGGGCCGAGAAGACCCAGTACTTC. Translating it yields CASSQPRGAEKTQYF.

The J gene is TRBJ2-7, the V gene TRBV15, with 8 positions matching TRBD1. V lost 2 bases to trimming and J lost 2 bases; unmatched junction nucleotides: 8. The CDR3 has 16 residues. Germline assignment: CDR1 LNHNV and CDR2 YYDKDF (reference sequence). The CDR3 spells CATSRPDRGEPYEQYF. The DNA of the CDR3 is TGTGCCACCAGCAGACCTGACAGGGGAGAACCCTACGAGCAGTACTTC.

The sample holds a few counts of this clonotype. The chain joins TRBV5-1 to TRBJ2-6; D possibly uses TRBD1 or TRBD2 (5 bases each). Trimming left V 0 bases short and J 6 bases short, with 7 bases between. CDR1 and CDR2 (germline): SGHRS, YFSETQ. The CDR3 runs to 14 residues. CDR3 loop: CASSLVGTANVLTF. DNA of the CDR3: TGCGCCAGCAGCTTGGTAGGGACGGCCAACGTCCTGACTTTC.

The V and J genes are TRBV4-1 and TRBJ2-7; perhaps D is TRBD1 or TRBD2 (5 bases each). The CDR3 spans 17 residues. V lost 2 bases, J lost 9 bases, and 26 bases lay in between. Germline CDR1 is MGHRA and CDR2 is YSYEKL. The CDR3 nucleotides are TGCGCCAGCAGCCAAACCCGGACGGGACCGCCGGGCCGGGGGCAGTACTTC. This translates into CASSQTRTGPPGRGQYF.

This clonotype was counted many times. The J gene is TRBJ2-3, the V gene TRBV10-3; weak D call: TRBD2 (6 bases). The CDR3 covers 16 residues. The germline V gene encodes CDR1 ENHRY and CDR2 SYGVKD. Trimming cost V 3 bases and J 3 bases, with 16 bases left between them. DNA of the CDR3: TGTGCCATCAGTGAAAGTTTATGGGGGGTGACAGATACGCAGTATTTT. It codes for CAISESLWGVTDTQYF.

The rearrangement joins TRBV7-9 to TRBJ2-2; D ambiguous. The CDR3 covers 14 residues. Looked up from germline, CDR1 is SEHNR and CDR2 is FQNEAQ (reference sequence). The germline V and J ends were trimmed by 7 bases and 3 bases, with 12 bases remaining between them. Here the CDR3 reads CASTGRKDTGELFF. The CDR3 DNA follows: TGTGCCAGCACTGGAAGGAAAGACACCGGGGAGCTGTTTTTT.